Included here is one T cell receptor beta chain sequence, with context. These data belong to a study of blood T cell repertoires in COVID-19. About the study: Specimens from acute and convalescent COVID-19 originated in the United States, Italy and Spain. PBMCs, B-cell-depleted T cells, or T cells were the source of the cDNA or gDNA that made up the material.

Germline V gene sequence: CDR1 ENHRY, CDR2 SYGVKD. The CDR3 spans 14 residues. Between the trimmed V and J ends, which lost 0 bases and 11 bases, there was a span of 16 bases. Measured with immunoSEQ multiplex PCR; TCRdb has only the in-frame clones, and not every one. The sample has roughly 80,000 clones; roughly nine tenths are singletons. The chain recombines TRBV10-3 with TRBJ1-1; no definite D call. The receptor was derived from a human donor in a cohort sampled during active COVID-19. The material sequenced was peripheral blood. The CDR3 DNA sequence: TGTGCCATCAGTGAGTCGACTCGCCCGATTGGGGCTTTCTTT. It encodes CAISESTRPIGAFF.